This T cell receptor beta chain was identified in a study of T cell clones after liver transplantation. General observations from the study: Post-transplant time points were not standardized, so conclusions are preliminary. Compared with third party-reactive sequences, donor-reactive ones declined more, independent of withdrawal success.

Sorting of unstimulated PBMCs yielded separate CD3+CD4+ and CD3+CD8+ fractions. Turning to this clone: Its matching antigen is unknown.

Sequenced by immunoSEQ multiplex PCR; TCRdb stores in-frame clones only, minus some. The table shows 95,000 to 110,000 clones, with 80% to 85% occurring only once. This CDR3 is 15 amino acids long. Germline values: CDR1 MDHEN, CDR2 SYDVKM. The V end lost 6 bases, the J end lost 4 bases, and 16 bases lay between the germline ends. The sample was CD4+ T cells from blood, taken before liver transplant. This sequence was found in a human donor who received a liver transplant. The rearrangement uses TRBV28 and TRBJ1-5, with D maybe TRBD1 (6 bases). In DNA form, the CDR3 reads TGTGCCAGCAGCCCAGTTGAGGGGGGGAATCAGCCCCAGCATTTT. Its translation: CASSPVEGGNQPQHF.